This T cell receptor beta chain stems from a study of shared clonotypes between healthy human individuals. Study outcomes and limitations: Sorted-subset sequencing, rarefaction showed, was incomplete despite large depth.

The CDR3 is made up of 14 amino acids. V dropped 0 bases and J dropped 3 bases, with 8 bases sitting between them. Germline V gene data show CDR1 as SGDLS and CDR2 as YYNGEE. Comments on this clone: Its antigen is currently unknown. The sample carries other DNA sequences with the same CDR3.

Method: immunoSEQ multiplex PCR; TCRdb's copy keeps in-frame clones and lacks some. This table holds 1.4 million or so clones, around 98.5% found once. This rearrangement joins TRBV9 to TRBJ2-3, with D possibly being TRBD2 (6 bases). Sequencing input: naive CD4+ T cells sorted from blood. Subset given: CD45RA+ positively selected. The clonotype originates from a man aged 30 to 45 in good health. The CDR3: CASSVAGSTDTQYF. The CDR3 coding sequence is TGTGCCAGCAGCGTAGCCGGGAGTACAGATACGCAGTATTTT.